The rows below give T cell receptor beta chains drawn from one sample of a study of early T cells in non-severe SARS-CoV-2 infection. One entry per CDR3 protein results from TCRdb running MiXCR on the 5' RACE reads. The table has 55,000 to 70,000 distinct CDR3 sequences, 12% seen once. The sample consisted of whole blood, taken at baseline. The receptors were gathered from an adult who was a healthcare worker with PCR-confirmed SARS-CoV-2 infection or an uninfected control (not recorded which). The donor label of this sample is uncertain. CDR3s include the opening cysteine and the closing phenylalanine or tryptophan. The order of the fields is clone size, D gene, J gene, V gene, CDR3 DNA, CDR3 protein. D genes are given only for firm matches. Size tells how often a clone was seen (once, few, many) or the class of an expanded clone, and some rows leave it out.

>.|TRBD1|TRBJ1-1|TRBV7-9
TGTGCCAGCAGCTTAGGGGACAGGGGACTGAGAGGAGCTTTCTTT
CASSLGDRGLRGAFF
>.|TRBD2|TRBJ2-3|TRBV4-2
TGTGCCAGCAGCCAAGAAGGCGGGGGAAGCACAGATACGCAGTATTTT
CASSQEGGGSTDTQYF
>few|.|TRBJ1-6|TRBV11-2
TGTGCCAGCAGATCCCGGACCGGACATAATTCACCCCTCCACTTT
CASRSRTGHNSPLHF
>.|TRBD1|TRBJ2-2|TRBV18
TGTGCCAGCTCACAGAATGTAGGACAGGGATCCACCGGGGAGCTGTTTTTT
CASSQNVGQGSTGELFF
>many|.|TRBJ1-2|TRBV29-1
TGCAGCGTTGAGCATGGGGTGAGGGGCTACACCTTC
CSVEHGVRGYTF
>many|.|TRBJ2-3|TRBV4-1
TGCGCCAGCAGCCAAGTGGGAGTCGGCCGGGATACGCAGTATTTT
CASSQVGVGRDTQYF
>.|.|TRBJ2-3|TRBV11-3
TGTGCCAGCAGCTTAGCCGGGGGAGTTGGGGCAGATACGCAGTATTTT
CASSLAGGVGADTQYF
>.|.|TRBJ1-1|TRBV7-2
TGTGCCAGCAGCCGACAGATAAACACTGAAGCTTTCTTT
CASSRQINTEAFF
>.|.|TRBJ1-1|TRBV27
TGTGCCAGCAGTTTGAGGGAGACGAACACTGAAGCTTTCTTT
CASSLRETNTEAFF
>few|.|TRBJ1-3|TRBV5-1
TGCGCCAGCAGCTTGTATTTCTCGGCGGTTGGAAACACCATATATTTT
CASSLYFSAVGNTIYF
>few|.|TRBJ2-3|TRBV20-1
TGCAGTGCTGCTGACTTCAGCACAGATACGCAGTATTTT
CSAADFSTDTQYF
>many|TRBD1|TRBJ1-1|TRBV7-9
TGTGCCAGCAGCTCCCGACAGGGCCGAAACACTGAAGCTTTCTTT
CASSSRQGRNTEAFF
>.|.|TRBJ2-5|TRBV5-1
TGCGCCAGCAGCTTGGGGGGGACAAGCCAAGAGACCCAGTACTTC
CASSLGGTSQETQYF
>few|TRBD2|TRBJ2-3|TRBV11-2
TGTGCCAGCAGCTTAGAAACTAGCGGGGTGTTCACAGATACGCAGTATTTT
CASSLETSGVFTDTQYF
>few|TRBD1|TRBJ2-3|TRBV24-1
TGTGCCACCAGCACACGGCGACAGGGGCTCCAGGCAGATACGCAGTATTTT
CATSTRRQGLQADTQYF
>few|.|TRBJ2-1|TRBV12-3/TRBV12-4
TGTGCCAGCAGTTTAGACAACTACAATGAGCAGTTCTTC
CASSLDNYNEQFF
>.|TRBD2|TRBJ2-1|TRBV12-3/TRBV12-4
TGTGCCAGCAGTTTATATCGGAGCGGGGGGATACTTCAGGGTGAGCAGTTCTTC
CASSLYRSGGILQGEQFF
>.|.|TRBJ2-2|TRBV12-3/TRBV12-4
TGTGCCAGCACGCGGGGCCGGGAGCTGTTTTTT
CASTRGRELFF
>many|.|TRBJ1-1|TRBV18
TGTGCCAGCTCACCCACCATGAACACTGAAGCTTTCTTT
CASSPTMNTEAFF
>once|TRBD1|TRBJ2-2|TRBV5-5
TGTGCCAGCAGCCGGCGAGCAGGGGGCGCAGGATGGACCGGGGAGCTGTTTTTT
CASSRRAGGAGWTGELFF
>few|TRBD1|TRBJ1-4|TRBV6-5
TGTGCCAGCAGTTACTCCACCGGGACAGGGTTTAATGAAAAACTGTTTTTT
CASSYSTGTGFNEKLFF
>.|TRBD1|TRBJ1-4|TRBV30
TGTGCCTGGAGCGAGAGGAACAGGGGCAAACTGTTTTTT
CAWSERNRGKLFF
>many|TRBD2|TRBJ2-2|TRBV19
TGTGCCAGTACCCCGGAGGTAGCGGGATCCACCGGGGAGCTGTTTTTT
CASTPEVAGSTGELFF
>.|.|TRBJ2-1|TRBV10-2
TGCGCCAGCAGTGAGAAACAGGGTTCCTACAATGAGCAGTTCTTC
CASSEKQGSYNEQFF
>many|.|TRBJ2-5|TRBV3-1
TGTGCCAGCAGCCAAGATTTCAAGCATCAGTACTTC
CASSQDFKHQYF
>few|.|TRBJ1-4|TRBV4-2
TGTGCCAGCAGCCAAGATCTAACCACAACGGGGGGTGAAAAACTGTTTTTT
CASSQDLTTTGGEKLFF
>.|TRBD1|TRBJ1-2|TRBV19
TGTGCCAGTAGTGAGCAGGGGGCTGTTTATGGCTACACCTTC
CASSEQGAVYGYTF
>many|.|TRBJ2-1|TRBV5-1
TGCGCCAGCAGCTTGTATCGGAGCTCCTACAATGAGCAGTTCTTC
CASSLYRSSYNEQFF
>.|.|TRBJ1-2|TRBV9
TGTGCCAGCAGTGGCAGTGGCTACACCTTC
CASSGSGYTF
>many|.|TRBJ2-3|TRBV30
TGTGCCTGGAGTCCAACAGGGTGGAGCACAGATACGCAGTATTTT
CAWSPTGWSTDTQYF
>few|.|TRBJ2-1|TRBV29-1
TGCAGCGTTGGTTTCCATGAGCAGTTCTTC
CSVGFHEQFF
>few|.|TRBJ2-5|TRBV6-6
TGTGCCAGCAGTTCCCGGACCTCAGAGACCCAGTACTTC
CASSSRTSETQYF
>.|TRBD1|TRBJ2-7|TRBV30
TGTGCCTGGAGTGTTGGGACAGGGACCTACGAGCAGTACTTC
CAWSVGTGTYEQYF
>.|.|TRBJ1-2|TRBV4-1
TGCGCCAGCAGCCAAGATCTTGGCCAGGGGAGAAGCTACACCTTC
CASSQDLGQGRSYTF
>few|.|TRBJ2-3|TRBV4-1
TGCGCCAGCAGCCTTGATTTCACAGATACGCAGTATTTT
CASSLDFTDTQYF
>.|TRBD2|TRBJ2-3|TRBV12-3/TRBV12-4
TGTGCCAGCAGTTTCGGGGGGGCTCCCCGGGTGGATACGCAGTATTTT
CASSFGGAPRVDTQYF
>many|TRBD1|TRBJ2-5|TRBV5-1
TGCGCCAGCAGCTCCCGAATGACAGGGGCGGGGCAAGAGACCCAGTACTTC
CASSSRMTGAGQETQYF
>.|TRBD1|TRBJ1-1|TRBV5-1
TGCGCCAGCAGCTTGCAGGGACAGGGGAACACTGAAGCTTTCTTT
CASSLQGQGNTEAFF
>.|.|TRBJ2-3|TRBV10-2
TGCGCCAGCAGTGAACTGGGGAGAGGGGATACGCAGTATTTT
CASSELGRGDTQYF
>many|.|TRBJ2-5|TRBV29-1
TGCAGCGTGGGCGGAGAGGTAGAGACCCAGTACTTC
CSVGGEVETQYF
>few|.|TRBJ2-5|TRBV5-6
TGTGCCAGCAGCTTTATGGGCGAGCGGGTGGCAGAGACCCAGTACTTC
CASSFMGERVAETQYF
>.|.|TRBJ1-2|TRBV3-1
TGTGCCAGCAGCCTGGTCCCCGACTATGGCTACACCTTC
CASSLVPDYGYTF
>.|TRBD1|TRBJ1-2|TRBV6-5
TGTGCCAGCAGTTACCGACAGGGGTACTATGGCTACACCTTC
CASSYRQGYYGYTF
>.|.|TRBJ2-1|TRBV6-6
TGTGCCAGCAGTTACGAGGGTGAGCAGTTCTTC
CASSYEGEQFF
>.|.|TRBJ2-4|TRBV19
TGTGCCAGTAGTACAGCGGGAAACATTCAGTACTTC
CASSTAGNIQYF
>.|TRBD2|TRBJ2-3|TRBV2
TGTGCCAGCAGACTAACTAGCGGAGACACAGATACGCAGTATTTT
CASRLTSGDTDTQYF
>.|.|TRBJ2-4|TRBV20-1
TGCAGTGCTTCCCGCGAAGCGGGCATTCAGTACTTC
CSASREAGIQYF
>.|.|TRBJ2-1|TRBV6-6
TGTGCCAGCAGTCCTGGAGGGAGGTCGGACTCCTACAATGAGCAGTTCTTC
CASSPGGRSDSYNEQFF
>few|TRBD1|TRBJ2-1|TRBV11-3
TGTGCCAGCAGCCAGGACAGGGGGCGGTACAATGAGCAGTTCTTC
CASSQDRGRYNEQFF
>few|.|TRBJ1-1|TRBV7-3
TGTGCCAGCAGCTCTCAAGGGGGGCGGCTGAACACTGAAGCTTTCTTT
CASSSQGGRLNTEAFF
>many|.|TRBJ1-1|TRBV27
TGTGCCAGCAGTTCTACGGCGAACACTGAAGCTTTCTTT
CASSSTANTEAFF
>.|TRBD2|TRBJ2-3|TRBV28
TGTGCCAGCAGCCATTCACGCCCGGGACTAGCGGGCCGGCGGGCGCAGTATTTT
CASSHSRPGLAGRRAQYF